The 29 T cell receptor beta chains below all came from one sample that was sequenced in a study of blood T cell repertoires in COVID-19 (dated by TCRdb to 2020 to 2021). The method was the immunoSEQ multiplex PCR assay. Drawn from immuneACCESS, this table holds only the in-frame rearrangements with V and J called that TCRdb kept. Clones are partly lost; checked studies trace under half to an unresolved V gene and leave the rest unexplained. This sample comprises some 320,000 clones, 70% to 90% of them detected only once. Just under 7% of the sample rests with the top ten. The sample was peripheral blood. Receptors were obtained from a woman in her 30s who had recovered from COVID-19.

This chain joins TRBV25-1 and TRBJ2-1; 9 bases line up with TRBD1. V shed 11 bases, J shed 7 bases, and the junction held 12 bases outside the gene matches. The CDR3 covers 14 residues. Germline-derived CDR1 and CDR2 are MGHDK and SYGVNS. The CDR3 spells CAGSRTGALNEQFF. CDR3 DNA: TGTGCCGGATCCCGGACAGGGGCTTTGAATGAGCAGTTCTTC. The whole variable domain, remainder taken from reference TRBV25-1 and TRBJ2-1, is EADIYQTPRYLVIGTGKKITLECSQTMGHDKMYWYQQDPGMELHLIHYSYGVNSTEKGDLSSESTVSRIRTEHFPLTLESARPSHTSQYLCAGSRTGALNEQFFGPGTRLTVL.

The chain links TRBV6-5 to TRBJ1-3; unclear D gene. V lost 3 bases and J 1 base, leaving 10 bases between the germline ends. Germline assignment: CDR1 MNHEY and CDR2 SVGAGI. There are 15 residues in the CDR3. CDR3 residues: CASSYNSYSGNTIYF. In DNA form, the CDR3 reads TGTGCCAGCAGTTATAACTCTTATTCTGGAAACACCATATATTTT.

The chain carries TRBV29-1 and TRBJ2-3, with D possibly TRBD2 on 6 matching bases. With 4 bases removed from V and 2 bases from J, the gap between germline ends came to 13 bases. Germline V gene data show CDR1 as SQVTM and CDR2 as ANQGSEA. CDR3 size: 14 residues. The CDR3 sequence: CSVVGGLITDTQYF. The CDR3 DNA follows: TGCAGCGTTGTGGGGGGATTAATCACAGATACGCAGTATTTT.

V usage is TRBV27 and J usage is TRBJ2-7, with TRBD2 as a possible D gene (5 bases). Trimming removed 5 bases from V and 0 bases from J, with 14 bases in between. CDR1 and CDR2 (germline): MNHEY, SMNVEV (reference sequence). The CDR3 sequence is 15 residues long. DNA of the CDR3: TGTGCCAGCAGTGAGGCCTCGGGGAGCTCCTACGAGCAGTACTTC. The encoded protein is CASSEASGSSYEQYF.

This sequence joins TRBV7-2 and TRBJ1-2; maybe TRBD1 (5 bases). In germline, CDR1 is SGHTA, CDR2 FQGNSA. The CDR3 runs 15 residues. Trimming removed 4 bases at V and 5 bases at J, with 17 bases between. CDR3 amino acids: CASSYEAGPAYGYTF. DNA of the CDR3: TGTGCCAGCAGCTACGAGGCGGGACCCGCATATGGCTACACCTTC.

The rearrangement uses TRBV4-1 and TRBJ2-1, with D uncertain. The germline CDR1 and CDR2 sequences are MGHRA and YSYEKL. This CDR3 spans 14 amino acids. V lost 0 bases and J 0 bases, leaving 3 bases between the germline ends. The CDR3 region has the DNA TGCGCCAGCAGCCAAGACATCTCCTACAATGAGCAGTTCTTC. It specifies CASSQDISYNEQFF.

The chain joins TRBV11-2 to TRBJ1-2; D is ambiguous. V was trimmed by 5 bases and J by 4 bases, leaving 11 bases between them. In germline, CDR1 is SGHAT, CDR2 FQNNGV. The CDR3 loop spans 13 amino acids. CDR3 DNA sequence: TGTGCCAGCAGCCCTGGAGGGTCCTATGGCTACACCTTC. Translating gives CASSPGGSYGYTF.

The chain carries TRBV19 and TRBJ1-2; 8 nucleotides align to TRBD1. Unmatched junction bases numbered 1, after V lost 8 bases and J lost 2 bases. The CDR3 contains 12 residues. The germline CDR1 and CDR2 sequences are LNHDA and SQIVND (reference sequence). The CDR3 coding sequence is TGTGCCAGTCGACAGGGGAACTATGGCTACACCTTC. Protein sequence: CASRQGNYGYTF. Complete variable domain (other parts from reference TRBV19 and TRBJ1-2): DGGITQSPKYLFRKEGQNVTLSCEQNLNHDAMYWYRQDPGQGLRLIYYSQIVNDFQKGDIAEGYSVSREKKESFPLTVTSAQKNPTAFYLCASRQGNYGYTFGSGTRLTVV.

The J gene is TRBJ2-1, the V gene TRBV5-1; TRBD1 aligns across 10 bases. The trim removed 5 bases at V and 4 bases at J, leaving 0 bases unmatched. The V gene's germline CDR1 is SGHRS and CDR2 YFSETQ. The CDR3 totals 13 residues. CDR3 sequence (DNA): TGCGCCAGCAGGGACAGGGGGTACAATGAGCAGTTCTTC. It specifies CASRDRGYNEQFF.

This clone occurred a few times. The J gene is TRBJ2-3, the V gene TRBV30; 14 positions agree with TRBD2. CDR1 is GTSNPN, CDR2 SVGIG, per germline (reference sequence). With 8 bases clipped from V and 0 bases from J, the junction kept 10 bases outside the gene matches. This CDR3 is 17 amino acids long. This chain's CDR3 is CARGEGLAGVSTDTQYF. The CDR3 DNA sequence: TGTGCCCGTGGCGAGGGACTAGCGGGGGTAAGCACAGATACGCAGTATTTT.

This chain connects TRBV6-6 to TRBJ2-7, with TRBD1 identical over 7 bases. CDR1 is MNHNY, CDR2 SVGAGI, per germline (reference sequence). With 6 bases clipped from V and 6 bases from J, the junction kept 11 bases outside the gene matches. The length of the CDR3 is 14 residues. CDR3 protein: CASSPSDRDLEQYF. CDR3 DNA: TGTGCCAGCAGCCCCTCCGACAGGGACCTCGAGCAGTACTTC.

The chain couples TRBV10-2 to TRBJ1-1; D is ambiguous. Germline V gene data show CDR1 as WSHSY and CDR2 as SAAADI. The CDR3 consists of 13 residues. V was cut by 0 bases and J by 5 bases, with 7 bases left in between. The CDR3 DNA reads TGCGCCAGCAGTGAGTCGACCGGGACTGAAGCTTTCTTT. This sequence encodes CASSESTGTEAFF.

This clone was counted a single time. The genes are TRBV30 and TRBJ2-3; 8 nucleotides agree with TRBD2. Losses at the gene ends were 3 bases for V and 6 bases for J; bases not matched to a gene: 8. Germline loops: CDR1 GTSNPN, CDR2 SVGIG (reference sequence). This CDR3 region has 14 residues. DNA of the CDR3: TGTGCCTGGAGAGAGGCGGGGGGCGCCGATACGCAGTATTTT. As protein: CAWREAGGADTQYF.

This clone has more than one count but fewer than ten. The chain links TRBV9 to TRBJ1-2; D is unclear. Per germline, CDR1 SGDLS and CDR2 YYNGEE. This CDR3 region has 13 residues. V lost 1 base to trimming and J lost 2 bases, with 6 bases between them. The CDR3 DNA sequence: TGTGCCAGCAGCGTATACAGCAACTATGGCTACACCTTC. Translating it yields CASSVYSNYGYTF.

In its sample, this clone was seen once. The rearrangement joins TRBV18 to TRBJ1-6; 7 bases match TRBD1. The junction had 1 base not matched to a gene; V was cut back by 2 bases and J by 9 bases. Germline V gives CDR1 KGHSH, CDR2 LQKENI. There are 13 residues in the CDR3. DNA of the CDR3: TGTGCCAGCTCACCAGACAGGGCTTCACCCCTCCACTTT. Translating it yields CASSPDRASPLHF. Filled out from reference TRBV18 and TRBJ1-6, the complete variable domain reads NAGVMQNPRHLVRRRGQEARLRCSPMKGHSHVYWYRQLPEEGLKFMVYLQKENIIDESGMPKERFSAEFPKEGPSILRIQQVVRGDSAAYFCASSPDRASPLHFGNGTRLTVT.

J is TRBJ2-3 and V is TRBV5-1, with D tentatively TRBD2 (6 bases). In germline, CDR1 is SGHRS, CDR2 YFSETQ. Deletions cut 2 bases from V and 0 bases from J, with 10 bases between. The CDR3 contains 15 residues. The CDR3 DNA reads TGCGCCAGCAGCTTCCCCGGGACTAGCACAGATACGCAGTATTTT. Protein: CASSFPGTSTDTQYF. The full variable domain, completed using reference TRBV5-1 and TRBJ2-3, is KAGVTQTPRYLIKTRGQQVTLSCSPISGHRSVSWYQQTPGQGLQFLFEYFSETQRNKGNFPGRFSGRQFSNSRSEMNVSTLELGDSALYLCASSFPGTSTDTQYFGPGTRLTVL.

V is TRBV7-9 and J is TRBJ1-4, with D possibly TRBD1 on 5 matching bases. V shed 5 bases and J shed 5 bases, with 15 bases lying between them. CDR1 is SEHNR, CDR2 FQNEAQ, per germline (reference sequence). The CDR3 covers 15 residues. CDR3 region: CASSRGGPANEKLFF. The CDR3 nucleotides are TGTGCCAGCAGCCGGGGGGGACCCGCAAATGAAAAACTGTTTTTT.

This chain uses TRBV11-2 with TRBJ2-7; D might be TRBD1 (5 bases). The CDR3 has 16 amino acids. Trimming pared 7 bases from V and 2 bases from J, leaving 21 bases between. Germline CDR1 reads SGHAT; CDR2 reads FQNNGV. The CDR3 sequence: CASTRWSTGATYEQYF. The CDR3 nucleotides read TGTGCCAGCACCAGGTGGTCAACAGGTGCTACCTACGAGCAGTACTTC.

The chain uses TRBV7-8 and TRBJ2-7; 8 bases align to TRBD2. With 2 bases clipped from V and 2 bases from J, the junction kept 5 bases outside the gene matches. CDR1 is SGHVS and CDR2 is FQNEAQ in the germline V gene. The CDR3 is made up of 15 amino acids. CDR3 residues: CASSLRAGAPYEQYF. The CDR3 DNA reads TGTGCCAGCAGCTTAAGAGCGGGGGCCCCCTACGAGCAGTACTTC.

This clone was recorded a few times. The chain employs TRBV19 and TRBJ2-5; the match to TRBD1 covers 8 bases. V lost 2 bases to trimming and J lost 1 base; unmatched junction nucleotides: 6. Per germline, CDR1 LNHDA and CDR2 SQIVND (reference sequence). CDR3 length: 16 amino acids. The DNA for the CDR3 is TGTGCCAGTAGTATACGGACCGGGACAGGCCAAGAGACCCAGTACTTC. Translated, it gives CASSIRTGTGQETQYF.

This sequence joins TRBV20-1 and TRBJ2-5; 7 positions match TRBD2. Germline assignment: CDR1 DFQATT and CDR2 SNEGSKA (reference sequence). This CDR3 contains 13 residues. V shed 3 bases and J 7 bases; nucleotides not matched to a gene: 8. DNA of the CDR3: TGCAGTGCTAGTGGGCCCACGGGGGGGACCCAGTACTTC. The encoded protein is CSASGPTGGTQYF.

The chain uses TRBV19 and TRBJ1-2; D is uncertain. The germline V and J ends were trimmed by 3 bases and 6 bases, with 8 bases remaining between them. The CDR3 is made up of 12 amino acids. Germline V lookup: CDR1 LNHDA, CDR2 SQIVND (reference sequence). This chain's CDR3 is CASSMIRDGYTF. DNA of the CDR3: TGTGCCAGTAGTATGATTCGGGATGGCTACACCTTC.

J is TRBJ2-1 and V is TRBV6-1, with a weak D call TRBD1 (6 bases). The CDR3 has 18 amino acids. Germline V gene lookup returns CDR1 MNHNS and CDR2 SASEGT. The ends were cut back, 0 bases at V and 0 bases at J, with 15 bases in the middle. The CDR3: CASSEAVRGWASYNEQFF. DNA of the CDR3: TGTGCCAGCAGTGAAGCGGTTAGGGGGTGGGCCTCCTACAATGAGCAGTTCTTC.

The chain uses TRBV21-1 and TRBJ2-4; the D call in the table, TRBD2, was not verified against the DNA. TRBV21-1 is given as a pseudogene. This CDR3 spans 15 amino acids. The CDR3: CASSKIRLAKNIQYF. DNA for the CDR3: TGTGCCAGCAGCAAAATACGACTAGCCAAAAACATTCAGTACTTC.

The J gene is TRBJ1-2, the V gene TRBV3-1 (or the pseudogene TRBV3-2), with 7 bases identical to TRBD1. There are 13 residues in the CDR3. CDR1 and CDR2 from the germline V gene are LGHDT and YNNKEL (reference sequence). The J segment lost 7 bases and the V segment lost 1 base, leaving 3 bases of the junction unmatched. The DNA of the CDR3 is TGTGCCAGCAGCCAAGGGACAGGACCTGGCTACACCTTC. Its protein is CASSQGTGPGYTF.

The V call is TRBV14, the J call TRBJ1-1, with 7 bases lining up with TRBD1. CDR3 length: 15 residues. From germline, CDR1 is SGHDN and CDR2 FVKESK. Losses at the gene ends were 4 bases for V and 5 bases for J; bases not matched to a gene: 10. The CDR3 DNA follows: TGTGCCAGCAGCCCTACACAGGGGCGGAGTACTGAAGCTTTCTTT. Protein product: CASSPTQGRSTEAFF.

This chain's CDR3 is CASSPGSNQPQHF. For the CDR3, the DNA is TGTGCCAGCAGCCCCGGTAGCAATCAGCCCCAGCATTTT. The rearrangement uses TRBV12-3 or TRBV12-4 and TRBJ1-5, with D unclear. The CDR3 spans 13 residues. The V end was cut by 6 bases, the J end by 0 bases, with 6 bases between.

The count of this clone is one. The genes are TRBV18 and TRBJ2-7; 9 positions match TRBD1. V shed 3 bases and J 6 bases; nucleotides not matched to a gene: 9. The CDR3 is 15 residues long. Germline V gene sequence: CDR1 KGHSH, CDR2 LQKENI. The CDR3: CASSPPGQGPFEQYF. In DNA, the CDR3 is TGTGCCAGCTCACCCCCGGGACAGGGCCCCTTCGAGCAGTACTTC.

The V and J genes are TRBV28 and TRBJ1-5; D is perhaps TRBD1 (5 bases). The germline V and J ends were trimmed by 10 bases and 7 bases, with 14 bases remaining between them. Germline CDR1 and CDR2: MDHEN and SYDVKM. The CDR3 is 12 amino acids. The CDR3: CATQGIGQPQHF. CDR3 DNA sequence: TGTGCCACCCAGGGTATTGGGCAGCCCCAGCATTTT.